This T cell receptor beta chain is from a study of blood T cell repertoires in COVID-19. Study overall: T cells, B-cell-depleted T cells, or PBMCs supplied cDNA or gDNA.

Germline CDR1 SGDLS, CDR2 YYNGEE. The CDR3 runs 18 residues. V shed 3 bases and J 4 bases; nucleotides not matched to a gene: 15. Sequenced by immunoSEQ multiplex PCR; TCRdb stores in-frame clones only, minus some. The sample holds roughly 300,000 clones, over 75% seen once. The sequencing input was peripheral blood. This receptor was taken from a human donor in a cohort sampled during active COVID-19. The chain is built from TRBV9 and TRBJ2-2, with 7 bases that match TRBD2. The CDR3 DNA follows: TGTGCCAGCAGCGAGGAGGTTGCTAGCGGATGGGCCACCGGGGAGCTGTTTTTT. The encoded protein is CASSEEVASGWATGELFF.